These T cell receptor beta chains were read from a single sample in a study of human T cells and chemical hapten exposure. From the RACE reads, TCRdb called clonotypes with MiXCR, one entry per CDR3 protein. The table includes approximately 340,000 distinct CDR3 sequences, approximately 6.3% detected once. Sequencing was performed on whole blood, taken in connection with sensitization to the hapten diphenylcyclopropenone (DPC). Receptor source: a woman aged 18 to 35 with alopecia areata. Some clones in this sample may be carry-over from other donors' samples. CDR3s include the opening cysteine and the closing phenylalanine or tryptophan. D genes are given only for firm matches. Only part of the rows carry a size: once, few, many, or a class if the clone is expanded.

D	size	length	V	J	DNA	CDR3
-	-	15	TRBV6-5	TRBJ2-7	TGTGCCAGCAGTTACTCGACTTATCTTCCCATGGAGCAGTACTTC	CASSYSTYLPMEQYF
TRBD1	many	12	TRBV29-1	TRBJ1-2	TGCAGCGTTGCAAGGGGGCCCCATGGCTACACCTTC	CSVARGPHGYTF
-	-	12	TRBV12-3/TRBV12-4	TRBJ1-5	TGTGCCAGCAGTTCCGGGCCTCAGCCCCAGCATTTT	CASSSGPQPQHF
TRBD2	-	12	TRBV10-3	TRBJ2-2	TGTGCCACGCGGGGGACTTCCGGGGAGCTGTTTTTT	CATRGTSGELFF
-	many	11	TRBV29-1	TRBJ1-2	TGCAGCTCCCGGGACACTGATGGCTACACCTTC	CSSRDTDGYTF
-	few	14	TRBV20-1	TRBJ2-7	TGCAGTGCTAGACCGGGGGCTTATTCCTACGAGCAGTACTTC	CSARPGAYSYEQYF
TRBD2	-	15	TRBV6-4	TRBJ2-3	TGTGCCAGCAGTGTGGCCCTAGCGGGGGCAGATACGCAGTATTTT	CASSVALAGADTQYF
-	few	15	TRBV7-2	TRBJ1-3	TGTGCCAGCAGAATCTCTACGAGCTCTGGAAACACCATATATTTT	CASRISTSSGNTIYF
-	-	12	TRBV6-2/TRBV6-3	TRBJ2-2	TGTGCCAGCAGGACTTCCACCGGGGAGCTGTTTTTT	CASRTSTGELFF
-	many	13	TRBV10-3	TRBJ1-4	TGTGCCATCAGTGACCGGCCGGACCAAAAACTGTTTTTT	CAISDRPDQKLFF
TRBD1	few	16	TRBV6-2/TRBV6-3	TRBJ2-2	TGTGCCAGCCGACTCAACCGGGACAGGGGTACCGGGGAGCTGTTTTTT	CASRLNRDRGTGELFF
TRBD2	-	16	TRBV20-1	TRBJ2-3	TGCAGTGCTATAGAGGCGGGGGGCCCTAGCACAGATACGCAGTATTTT	CSAIEAGGPSTDTQYF
-	few	11	TRBV7-2	TRBJ1-1	TGTGCCAGCAGCGCAGGGGTAGAAGCTTTCTTT	CASSAGVEAFF
-	-	13	TRBV29-1	TRBJ1-2	TGCAGCGTTTTGGACAACCAAAACTATGGCTACACCTTC	CSVLDNQNYGYTF
-	few	13	TRBV6-5	TRBJ2-3	TGTGCCAGCAGCCGCGTGCCCACAGATACGCAGTATTTT	CASSRVPTDTQYF
-	few	13	TRBV6-2/TRBV6-3	TRBJ2-7	TGTGCCAGCAGTCCAGGTCCCCTCTACGAGCAGTACTTC	CASSPGPLYEQYF